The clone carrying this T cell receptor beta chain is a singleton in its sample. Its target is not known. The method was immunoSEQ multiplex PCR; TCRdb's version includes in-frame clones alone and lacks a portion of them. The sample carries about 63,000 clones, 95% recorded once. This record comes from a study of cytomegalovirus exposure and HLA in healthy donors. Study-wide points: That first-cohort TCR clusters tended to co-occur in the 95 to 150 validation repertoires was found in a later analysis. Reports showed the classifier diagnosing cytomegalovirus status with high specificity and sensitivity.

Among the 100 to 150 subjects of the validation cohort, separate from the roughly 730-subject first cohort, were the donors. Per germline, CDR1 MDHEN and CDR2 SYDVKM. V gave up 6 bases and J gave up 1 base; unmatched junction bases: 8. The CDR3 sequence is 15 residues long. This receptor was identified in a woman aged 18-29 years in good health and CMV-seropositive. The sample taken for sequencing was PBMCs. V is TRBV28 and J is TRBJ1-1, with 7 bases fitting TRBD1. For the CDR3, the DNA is TGTGCCAGCAGGGTGGGACAGATGGAGAACACTGAAGCTTTCTTT. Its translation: CASRVGQMENTEAFF. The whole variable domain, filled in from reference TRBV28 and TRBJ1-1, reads DVKVTQSSRYLVKRTGEKVFLECVQDMDHENMFWYRQDPGLGLRLIYFSYDVKMKEKGDIPEGYSVSREKKERFSLILESASTNQTSMYLCASRVGQMENTEAFFGQGTRLTVV.